The next 13 T cell receptor beta chains were all read from a single sample in a study of blood T cells in healthy people across ages. Through a sample-barcoded 5' primer and a J-beta primer mix, a second PCR was run for 7 to 11 cycles. TCRdb called the 5' RACE reads again in MiXCR, with one record for every CDR3 protein. The sample has about 970,000 distinct CDR3 sequences; roughly 51% are singletons. Sequencing input: blood. These receptors were obtained from a woman in her fifties or sixties in good health.

This clonotype was observed a few times. The rearrangement uses TRBV27 and TRBJ1-2, with unresolved D. Germline V CDR1 and CDR2: MNHEY, SMNVEV (reference sequence). V lost 5 bases, J lost 3 bases, and 16 bases lay in between. The CDR3 extends over 15 amino acids. CDR3 coding DNA: TGTGCCAGCAGTCCTACCACCCGGGCCGACTATGGCTACACCTTC. It yields the protein CASSPTTRADYGYTF.

The V call is TRBV6-1, the J call TRBJ2-6; D might be TRBD1 (6 bases). This CDR3 has 18 amino acids. Looked up from germline, CDR1 is MNHNS and CDR2 is SASEGT. Trimming cost V 8 bases and J 0 bases, with 20 bases left between them. The CDR3 protein is CASRYRGRGPSGANVLTF. The CDR3 DNA reads TGTGCCAGCCGATATAGGGGCAGGGGACCCTCTGGGGCCAACGTCCTGACTTTC.

This sequence joins TRBV4-1 and TRBJ1-2, with 10 bases fitting TRBD1. CDR1 and CDR2 from the germline V gene are MGHRA and YSYEKL. Losses at the gene ends were 1 base for V and 3 bases for J; bases not matched to a gene: 2. CDR3 size: 15 residues. The DNA of the CDR3 is TGCGCCAGCAGCCAAGGAGGGACAGGGGACTATGGCTACACCTTC. Protein: CASSQGGTGDYGYTF.

In this sample, this clonotype turned up a few times. The chain uses TRBV4-1 and TRBJ2-3; D may be TRBD1 (6 bases). There are 16 residues in the CDR3. V was trimmed by 3 bases and J by 2 bases, leaving 15 bases between them. Germline assignment: CDR1 MGHRA and CDR2 YSYEKL. CDR3 sequence (DNA): TGCGCCAGCAGCCAGGGAAGGACAGCAATCACAGATACGCAGTATTTT. Protein sequence: CASSQGRTAITDTQYF.

The chain has TRBV4-1 and TRBJ2-7, with 9 bases fitting TRBD2. The junction had 10 bases not matched to a gene; V was cut back by 4 bases and J by 6 bases. The germline CDR1 and CDR2 sequences are MGHRA and YSYEKL. The CDR3 runs to 15 residues. CDR3 nucleotide sequence: TGCGCCAGCAGCCCATCCGGGACTAGCTTCGCCGAGCAGTACTTC. This encodes CASSPSGTSFAEQYF.

The chain joins TRBV7-8 to TRBJ2-5; 12 bases align to TRBD2. The junction had 10 bases not matched to a gene; V was cut back by 7 bases and J by 4 bases. This CDR3 region has 16 residues. Germline V gene data show CDR1 as SGHVS and CDR2 as FQNEAQ. The CDR3 sequence: CASTEGTSGSSETQYF. The CDR3 DNA sequence: TGTGCCAGCACCGAGGGGACTAGCGGGTCCTCAGAGACCCAGTACTTC.

The gene calls are TRBV5-1 and TRBJ1-6; D uncertain. Germline V lookup: CDR1 SGHRS, CDR2 YFSETQ. The CDR3 extends over 17 amino acids. Deletions cut 0 bases from V and 5 bases from J, with 15 bases between. The DNA of the CDR3 is TGCGCCAGCAGCTTGGGAAGCTATTCGTCCAATAATTCACCCCTCCACTTT. Its protein product is CASSLGSYSSNNSPLHF.

This clonotype was seen only a few times. The gene calls are TRBV28 and TRBJ2-7; perhaps TRBD1 as D (6 bases). The CDR3 length is 14 residues. Germline V gene sequence: CDR1 MDHEN, CDR2 SYDVKM. V was pared by 3 bases and J by 3 bases, with 12 bases between. The DNA for the CDR3 is TGTGCCAGCAGTTTTATTGAAGGGGGCTACGAGCAGTACTTC. This sequence encodes CASSFIEGGYEQYF.

This clonotype showed up just a few times. This chain connects TRBV29-1 to TRBJ1-1; a weak D match, TRBD1 (6 bases). The V gene lost 4 bases and the J gene lost 4 bases, with 13 bases spanning the gap. CDR1 is SQVTM and CDR2 is ANQGSEA in the germline V gene. This CDR3 spans 13 amino acids. CDR3 bases: TGCAGCGTTGTTAAGGGGGTGAGCACTGAAGCTTTCTTT. Its protein is CSVVKGVSTEAFF.

The V and J genes are TRBV7-3 and TRBJ1-1; the D is unclear. CDR1 is SGHTA and CDR2 is FQGTGA in the germline V gene. V gave up 4 bases and J gave up 4 bases, with 10 bases separating them. The length of the CDR3 is 13 residues. The CDR3 bases are TGTGCCAGCAGCTACCAATCTGGCACTGAAGCTTTCTTT. Translated: CASSYQSGTEAFF.

The chain recombines TRBV7-2 with TRBJ2-3; D is unresolved. CDR3 length: 14 amino acids. Germline CDR1 is SGHTA and CDR2 is FQGNSA. The V gene lost 7 bases and the J gene lost 6 bases, with 17 bases spanning the gap. The CDR3 DNA follows: TGTGCCAGCATCGGAAGGTACGGCAGGGATACGCAGTATTTT. Its protein is CASIGRYGRDTQYF.

The rearrangement links TRBV10-3 to TRBJ2-1; 8 bases align to TRBD2. This CDR3 is 15 amino acids long. CDR1 is ENHRY, CDR2 SYGVKD, per germline. The V and J ends lost 3 bases and 9 bases, in that order; junction bases with no gene match: 10. This CDR3 reads CAISDGLAGRGEQFF. CDR3 nucleotides: TGTGCCATCAGTGATGGATTAGCGGGAAGGGGTGAGCAGTTCTTC.

The rearrangement links TRBV12-3 or TRBV12-4 to TRBJ1-5, with TRBD1 as a possible D gene (5 bases). CDR3 length: 15 amino acids. V gave up 6 bases and J gave up 7 bases, with 19 bases separating them. The CDR3 bases are TGTGCCAGCAGCACCCCCGGCAGGGTGGACCAGCCCCAGCATTTT. This encodes CASSTPGRVDQPQHF.